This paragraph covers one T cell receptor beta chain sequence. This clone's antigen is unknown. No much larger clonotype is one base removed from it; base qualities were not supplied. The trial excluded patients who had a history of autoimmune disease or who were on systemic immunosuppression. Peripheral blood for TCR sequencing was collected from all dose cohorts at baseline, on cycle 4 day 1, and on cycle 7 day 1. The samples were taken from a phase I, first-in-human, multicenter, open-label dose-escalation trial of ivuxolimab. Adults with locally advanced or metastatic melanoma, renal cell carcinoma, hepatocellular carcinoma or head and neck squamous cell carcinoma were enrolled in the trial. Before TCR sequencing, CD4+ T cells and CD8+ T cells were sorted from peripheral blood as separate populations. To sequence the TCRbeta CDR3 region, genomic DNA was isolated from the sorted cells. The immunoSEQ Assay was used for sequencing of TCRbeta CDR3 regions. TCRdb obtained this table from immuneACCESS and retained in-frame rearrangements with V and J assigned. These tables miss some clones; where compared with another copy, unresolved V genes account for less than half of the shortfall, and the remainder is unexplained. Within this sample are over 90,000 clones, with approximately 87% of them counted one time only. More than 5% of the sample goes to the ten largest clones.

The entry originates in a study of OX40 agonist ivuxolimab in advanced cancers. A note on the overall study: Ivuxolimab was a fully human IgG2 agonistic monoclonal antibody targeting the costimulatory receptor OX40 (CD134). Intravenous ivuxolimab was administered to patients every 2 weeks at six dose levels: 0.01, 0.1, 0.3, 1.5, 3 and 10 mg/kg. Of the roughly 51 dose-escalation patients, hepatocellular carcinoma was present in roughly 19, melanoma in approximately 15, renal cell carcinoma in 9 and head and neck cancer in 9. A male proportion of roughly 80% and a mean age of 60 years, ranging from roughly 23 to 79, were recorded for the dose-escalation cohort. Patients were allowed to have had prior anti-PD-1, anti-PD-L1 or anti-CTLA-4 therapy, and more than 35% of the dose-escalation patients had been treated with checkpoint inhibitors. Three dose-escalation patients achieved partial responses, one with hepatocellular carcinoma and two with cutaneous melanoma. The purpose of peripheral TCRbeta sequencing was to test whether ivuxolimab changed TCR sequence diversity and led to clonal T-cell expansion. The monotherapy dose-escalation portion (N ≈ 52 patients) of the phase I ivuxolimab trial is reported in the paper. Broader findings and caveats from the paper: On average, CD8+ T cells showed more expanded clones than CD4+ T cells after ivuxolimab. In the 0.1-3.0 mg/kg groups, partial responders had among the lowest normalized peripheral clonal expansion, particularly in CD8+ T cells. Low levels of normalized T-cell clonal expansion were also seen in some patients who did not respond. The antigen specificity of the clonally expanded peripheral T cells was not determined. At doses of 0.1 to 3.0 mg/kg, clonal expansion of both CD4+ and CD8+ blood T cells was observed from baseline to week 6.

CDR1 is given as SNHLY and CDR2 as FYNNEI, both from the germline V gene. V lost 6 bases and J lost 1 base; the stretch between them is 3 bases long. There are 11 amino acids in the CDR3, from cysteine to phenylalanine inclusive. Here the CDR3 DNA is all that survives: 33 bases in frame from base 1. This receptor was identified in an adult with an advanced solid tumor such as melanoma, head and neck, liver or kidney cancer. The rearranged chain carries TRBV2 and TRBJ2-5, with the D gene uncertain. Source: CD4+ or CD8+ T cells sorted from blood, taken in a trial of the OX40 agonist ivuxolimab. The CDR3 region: CASRVQETQYF. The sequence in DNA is TGTGCCAGCAGGGTCCAAGAGACCCAGTACTTC.